A single sample is the source of the 5 T cell receptor beta chains below, sequenced in a study of blood T cell repertoires in COVID-19. Clones were sequenced by immunoSEQ multiplex PCR, and TCRdb holds only the in-frame ones, with some missing. In the table there are about 160,000 clones, approximately 82% of which are singletons. Sequences were obtained from peripheral blood. The origin of the receptors is a woman older than 75 with acute or convalescent COVID-19.

This chain connects TRBV5-4 to TRBJ2-7; tentatively, D is TRBD1 (5 bases). The length of the CDR3 is 14 residues. Trimming removed 1 base at V and 1 base at J, with 9 bases between. Germline V CDR1 and CDR2: SGHNT, YYREEE (reference sequence). This CDR3 is CASSLSDRSYEQYF. In DNA form, the CDR3 reads TGTGCCAGCAGCTTGAGTGACAGATCCTACGAGCAGTACTTC.

This clone came up a few times. The J gene is TRBJ2-1, the V gene TRBV2; TRBD1 aligns across 9 bases. The ends lost 5 bases at V and 9 bases at J; junction bases unmatched: 5. The CDR3 runs 13 residues. Germline V gene sequence: CDR1 SNHLY, CDR2 FYNNEI. CDR3 protein: CASSWTGDSEQFF. The CDR3 bases are TGTGCCAGCAGTTGGACAGGGGATAGTGAGCAGTTCTTC.

V is TRBV5-1 and J is TRBJ2-1, with 7 bases matching TRBD2. CDR3 length: 15 amino acids. Per the germline V gene, CDR1 is SGHRS and CDR2 is YFSETQ. V lost 2 bases, J lost 3 bases, and 5 bases stayed unmatched. The chain's CDR3 is CASSFGGRDYNEQFF. The CDR3 nucleotides read TGCGCCAGCAGCTTTGGTGGGAGGGACTACAATGAGCAGTTCTTC.

About this clone itself: In this CDR3 the conserved last residue, phenylalanine or tryptophan, is missing, so a read error is likely. The limits of the CDR3 on the DNA are not certain, so only TCRdb's listed CDR3 is given. J is TRBJ2-7 and V is TRBV7-9; no DNA check was done on the table's D call, TRBD2. The CDR3 spans 13 amino acids, including both terminal residues. Per the germline V gene, CDR1 is SEHNR and CDR2 is FQNEAQ (reference sequence). The CDR3: CASSLELAGGFIL.

The chain combines TRBV5-6 with TRBJ2-1; D remains ambiguous. Germline CDR1 is SGHDT and CDR2 is YYEEEE. V lost 1 base, J lost 14 bases, and 16 bases lay in between. The CDR3 extends over 13 amino acids. The DNA of the CDR3 is TGTGCCAGCAGCTTGCCCCCTGGTGCCGAGAAGTTCTTC. It codes for CASSLPPGAEKFF. Drawing the rest from reference TRBV5-6 and TRBJ2-1, the complete variable domain is DAGVTQSPTHLIKTRGQQVTLRCSPKSGHDTVSWYQQALGQGPQFIFQYYEEEERQRGNFPDRFSGHQFPNYSSELNVNALLLGDSALYLCASSLPPGAEKFFGPGTRLTVL.